This TCR beta chain came from a study of breast tumors, draining lymph nodes, adjacent tissues. Points from the study as a whole: Luminal-like breast cancer showed significantly higher tumor–nontumor repertoire similarity than basal-like.

TCRdb itself ran the multiplex PCR reads through MiXCR, one entry per CDR3 protein. The table records around 170,000 distinct CDR3 sequences, about 33% of them present only once. The lymph nodes were axillary draining lymph nodes from breast cancer patients. As regards this clonotype: Its specificity is unknown.

V lost 6 bases to trimming and J lost 0 bases; unmatched junction nucleotides: 7. There are 18 residues in the CDR3. CDR1 and CDR2 from the germline V gene are SGHNT and YENEEA. The chain carries TRBV11-3 and TRBJ2-3; 15 bases agree with TRBD2. The TCR comes from a female donor with breast cancer. Some clones in this sample may be carry-over from other donors' samples. Sequencing was done on a sample of axillary lymph node tissue. The CDR3 sequence: CASSGLAGGISSTDTQYF. DNA of the CDR3: TGTGCCAGCAGTGGACTAGCGGGGGGGATATCTAGCACAGATACGCAGTATTTT.